The next 22 T cell receptor beta chains were all read from a single sample in a study of cytomegalovirus exposure and HLA in healthy donors. The PCR employed 60 Vbeta primers together with 13 Jbeta primers. Some clones are missing from TCRdb's copy, which holds only in-frame ones; the method was immunoSEQ multiplex PCR. With tens of thousands of clones in the sample, the ten largest clones hold under 1.3%. The sequencing sample was made of PBMCs. Every receptor here comes from a woman aged 40 to 50 in good health and CMV-seronegative.

This CDR3 is CASSLSRGVRDGYTF. The CDR3, as DNA: TGCGCCAGCAGCTTGTCCCGGGGAGTGAGGGATGGCTACACCTTC. The V and J genes are TRBV5-1 and TRBJ1-2, with D uncertain. The CDR3 spans 15 residues. The V gene lost 1 base and the J gene lost 6 bases, with 16 bases spanning the gap. CDR1 is SGHRS and CDR2 is YFSETQ in the germline V gene. The variable domain in full, completed from reference TRBV5-1 and TRBJ1-2, reads KAGVTQTPRYLIKTRGQQVTLSCSPISGHRSVSWYQQTPGQGLQFLFEYFSETQRNKGNFPGRFSGRQFSNSRSEMNVSTLELGDSALYLCASSLSRGVRDGYTFGSGTRLTVV.

This rearrangement joins TRBV7-2 to TRBJ2-5, with a weak D call TRBD1 (5 bases). Germline CDR1 and CDR2: SGHTA and FQGNSA. The CDR3 covers 16 residues. With 0 bases removed from V and 5 bases from J, the gap between germline ends came to 16 bases. The CDR3 loop reads CASSLAYQGVQETQYF. The CDR3 nucleotides are TGTGCCAGCAGCTTAGCGTATCAGGGCGTTCAGGAGACCCAGTACTTC.

The genes are TRBV5-1 and TRBJ2-1, with TRBD2 matching over 9 bases. Germline values: CDR1 SGHRS, CDR2 YFSETQ. J lost 3 bases, V lost 4 bases, and 5 bases had no gene match. The length of the CDR3 is 15 residues. The CDR3 DNA sequence: TGCGCCAGCAGCCTAGCGGGACGGGGCTACAATGAGCAGTTCTTC. Translating it yields CASSLAGRGYNEQFF.

For the CDR3, the DNA is TGTGCCAGCAGTTATTTGGACAGTATAAGTGAGACCCAGTACTTC. Protein product: CASSYLDSISETQYF. This sequence joins TRBV6-5 and TRBJ2-5, with D tentatively TRBD1 (6 bases). The CDR3 runs 15 residues. The V gene lost 3 bases and the J gene lost 5 bases, with 16 bases spanning the gap. CDR1 is MNHEY, CDR2 SVGAGI, per germline.

The chain joins TRBV27 to TRBJ1-1, with D possibly TRBD1 on 5 matching bases. CDR3 length: 14 residues. V was pared by 3 bases and J by 4 bases, with 12 bases between. CDR1 MNHEY and CDR2 SMNVEV come from the germline V gene (reference sequence). The CDR3 here is CASSLLGRGTEAFF. The CDR3 bases are TGTGCCAGCAGTTTGTTGGGGCGGGGCACTGAAGCTTTCTTT.

The chain recombines TRBV13 with TRBJ2-1, with TRBD2 matching over 8 bases. The CDR3 has 13 amino acids. Germline V gene data show CDR1 as PRHDT and CDR2 as FYEKMQ (reference sequence). Trimming took 5 bases from V and 8 from J; bases not matched to a gene: 5. The CDR3 loop reads CASSMGLGDEQFF. The CDR3 DNA follows: TGTGCCAGCAGCATGGGACTAGGTGATGAGCAGTTCTTC.

The chain joins TRBV18 to TRBJ2-4, with TRBD2 as a possible D gene (8 bases). Germline CDR1 is KGHSH and CDR2 is LQKENI. Trimming cost V 3 bases and J 7 bases, with 13 bases left between them. This CDR3 contains 14 residues. The CDR3 DNA reads TGTGCCAGCTCACCCGGGAGGGGGCGGAACATTCAGTACTTC. Its translation is CASSPGRGRNIQYF.

Comment on this clone: Compared with germline, one end of the junction differs, possibly owing to a read error. The rearrangement links TRBV18 to TRBJ2-6; a weak D match, TRBD1 (5 bases). The CDR3 is made up of 16 amino acids. Germline values: CDR1 KGHSH, CDR2 LQKENI. Here the CDR3 reads CASSPRQSSEANVLTF. The CDR3 DNA sequence: TGTGCCAGCTCACCTAGACAGTCCTCTGAGGCCAACGTCCTGACTTTC.

The V call is TRBV6-5, the J call TRBJ2-1; no reliable D call. CDR3 length: 12 amino acids. In germline, CDR1 is MNHEY, CDR2 SVGAGI. The V end was cut by 6 bases, the J end by 9 bases, with 12 bases between. CDR3 loop: CASSQSRIEQFF. The DNA of the CDR3 is TGTGCCAGCAGCCAGTCCAGGATTGAGCAGTTCTTC.

The chain links TRBV18 to TRBJ2-5, with D unclear. The J call may be in error: the DNA end matches TRBJ2-7 better. Germline V lookup: CDR1 KGHSH, CDR2 LQKENI. The CDR3 length is 12 residues. CDR3: CASSLANYEQYF. DNA of the CDR3: TGTGCCAGCTCCCTTGCTAACTACGAGCAGTACTTC.

V gene TRBV27 combines with J gene TRBJ1-5; 10 bases align to TRBD1. The CDR3 runs to 14 residues. V was clipped by 4 bases and J by 6 bases; unmatched bases: 3. The V gene's germline CDR1 is MNHEY and CDR2 SMNVEV (reference sequence). The CDR3 DNA reads TGTGCCAGCAGTTCCGGGACAGGGGTTCAGCCCCAGCATTTT. Encoded protein: CASSSGTGVQPQHF.

The CDR3 coding sequence is TGTGCCAGCTTCGGAGGGGGGGTTGTCTATGGCTACACCTTC. Translated, it gives CASFGGGVVYGYTF. V is TRBV6-5 and J is TRBJ1-2; tentative D call: TRBD1 (6 bases). V was clipped by 8 bases and J by 4 bases, with 17 bases between them. Per germline, CDR1 MNHEY and CDR2 SVGAGI. This CDR3 region has 14 residues.

This chain uses TRBV9 with TRBJ2-3; a possible D gene is TRBD2 (5 bases). The germline gives CDR1 SGDLS, CDR2 YYNGEE. The CDR3 consists of 15 residues. V was cut by 4 bases and J by 4 bases, with 16 bases left in between. CDR3 coding DNA: TGTGCCAGCAGCATCTCTAGCTTTCCCGCAGATACGCAGTATTTT. Amino acid sequence: CASSISSFPADTQYF.

V and J are TRBV5-6 and TRBJ2-6, with D tentatively TRBD2 (6 bases). The CDR3 is 15 amino acids. The germline gives CDR1 SGHDT, CDR2 YYEEEE. Trimming removed 3 bases from V and 4 bases from J, with 11 bases in between. As DNA, the CDR3 is TGTGCCAGCAGCTACGGGAGCTCCGGGGCCAACGTCCTGACTTTC. Protein product: CASSYGSSGANVLTF.

The rearrangement uses TRBV9 and TRBJ2-7, with TRBD2 matching over 10 bases. The length of the CDR3 is 13 residues. Germline assignment: CDR1 SGDLS and CDR2 YYNGEE. Trimming took 3 bases from V and 6 from J; bases not matched to a gene: 3. CDR3 sequence reads: CASSEREGVEQYF. CDR3 nucleotides: TGTGCCAGCAGCGAGCGGGAGGGGGTCGAGCAGTACTTC.

The chain recombines TRBV28 with TRBJ2-5; 9 bases are a match to TRBD2. Per germline, CDR1 MDHEN and CDR2 SYDVKM. The CDR3 length is 13 residues. V lost 11 bases and J lost 3; bases outside the gene matches: 7. The CDR3 loop is CALKAGGKETQYF. Written as DNA, the CDR3 is TGTGCCCTAAAAGCGGGAGGAAAAGAGACCCAGTACTTC.

V usage is TRBV28 and J usage is TRBJ1-1, with D uncertain. Germline-derived CDR1 and CDR2 are MDHEN and SYDVKM. This CDR3 comprises 12 residues. Trimming left V 5 bases short and J 7 bases short, with 11 bases between. The CDR3 DNA reads as TGTGCCAGCAGTATCCAGAAGTTTGAAGCTTTCTTT. It yields the protein CASSIQKFEAFF. Full variable domain (remainder filled in from reference TRBV28 and TRBJ1-1): DVKVTQSSRYLVKRTGEKVFLECVQDMDHENMFWYRQDPGLGLRLIYFSYDVKMKEKGDIPEGYSVSREKKERFSLILESASTNQTSMYLCASSIQKFEAFFGQGTRLTVV.

The chain joins TRBV15 to TRBJ2-7; D possibly corresponds to TRBD2 (7 bases). V lost 0 bases, J lost 7 bases, and 13 bases lay in between. Germline loops: CDR1 LNHNV, CDR2 YYDKDF (reference sequence). CDR3 length: 14 amino acids. CDR3 nucleotides: TGTGCCACCAGCAGAGAGAGGGGGGGGTCAGAGCAGTACTTC. Translating gives CATSRERGGSEQYF.

The chain combines TRBV28 with TRBJ1-5, with no clear D. V gave up 6 bases and J gave up 6 bases, with 15 bases separating them. Looked up from germline, CDR1 is MDHEN and CDR2 is SYDVKM. This CDR3 is built from 14 residues. DNA of the CDR3: TGTGCCAGCAGCCCCGCGGCCCCACGTCAGCCCCAGCATTTT. This translates into CASSPAAPRQPQHF. The whole variable domain, remainder taken from reference TRBV28 and TRBJ1-5, is DVKVTQSSRYLVKRTGEKVFLECVQDMDHENMFWYRQDPGLGLRLIYFSYDVKMKEKGDIPEGYSVSREKKERFSLILESASTNQTSMYLCASSPAAPRQPQHFGDGTRLSIL.

This CDR3 reads CASSPLTSGSRNEQYF. The CDR3 DNA follows: TGTGCCAGCAGCCCCCTGACTAGCGGCTCAAGAAACGAGCAGTACTTC. This rearrangement joins TRBV5-4 to TRBJ2-7, with 9 bases fitting TRBD2. CDR1 is SGHNT, CDR2 YYREEE, per germline (reference sequence). The CDR3 length is 16 residues. V shed 4 bases, J shed 5 bases, and the junction held 13 bases outside the gene matches.

The genes are TRBV5-1 and TRBJ2-7; the match to TRBD1 covers 9 bases. Germline V gives CDR1 SGHRS, CDR2 YFSETQ. The CDR3 is 14 residues long. Unmatched junction bases numbered 4, after V lost 4 bases and J lost 2 bases. CDR3 nucleotides: TGCGCCAGCAGCGAACAGGGGGCTGCCTACGAGCAGTACTTC. Its protein is CASSEQGAAYEQYF.

The chain joins TRBV9 to TRBJ1-2; TRBD1 matches 8 bases. Germline V lookup: CDR1 SGDLS, CDR2 YYNGEE. J was trimmed by 0 bases and V by 1 base; bases with no gene match: 5. The CDR3 has 16 amino acids. CDR3 in DNA: TGTGCCAGCAGCGTATCGGGGACAGGCACTAACTATGGCTACACCTTC. Translated, it gives CASSVSGTGTNYGYTF.